This T cell receptor beta chain was captured in a study of cytomegalovirus exposure and HLA in healthy donors. Study-wide findings and caveats: Many donors shared some public TCRs, even though most TCR sequences were rare. In an earlier analysis, most TCR beta V segments were productive about 87% or about 30% of the time. Follow-up analysis found HLA locus-dependent TCR association rates, highest for DRB1 and lowest for HLA-C.

Concerning this clone itself: Its antigen is as yet unknown.

Germline V gene sequence: CDR1 SGHTA, CDR2 FQGNSA. The CDR3 totals 16 residues. The V segment lost 1 base and the J segment 6 bases; nucleotides outside the gene matches: 3. PCR employed 60 Vbeta and 13 Jbeta primers. Measured with immunoSEQ multiplex PCR; TCRdb has only the in-frame clones, and not every one. The table lists under 130,000 clones, nearly 15% of them singletons, with 0.8% to 0.95% in the top ten. The TCR sequence derives from a female donor in good health and CMV-seronegative. The chain has TRBV7-2 and TRBJ2-3; 14 bases map to TRBD2. Material: PBMCs. CDR3 sequence reads: CASSLGLAGGADTQYF. DNA for the CDR3: TGTGCCAGCAGCTTAGGACTAGCGGGGGGGGCTGATACGCAGTATTTT.